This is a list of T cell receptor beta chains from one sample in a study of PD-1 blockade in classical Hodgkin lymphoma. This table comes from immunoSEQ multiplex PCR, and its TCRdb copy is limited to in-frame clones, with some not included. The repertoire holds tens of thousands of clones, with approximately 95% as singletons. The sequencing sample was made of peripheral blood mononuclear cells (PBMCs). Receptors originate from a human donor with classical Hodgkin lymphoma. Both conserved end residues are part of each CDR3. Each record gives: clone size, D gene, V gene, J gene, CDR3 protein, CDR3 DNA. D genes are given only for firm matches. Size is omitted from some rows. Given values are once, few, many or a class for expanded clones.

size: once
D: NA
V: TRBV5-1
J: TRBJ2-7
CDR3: CASSLEGHIIDEQYF
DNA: TGCGCCAGCAGCTTGGAGGGACATATAATCGACGAGCAGTACTTC

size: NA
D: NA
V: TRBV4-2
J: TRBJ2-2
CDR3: CASSPPMAGTGELFF
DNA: TGTGCCAGCAGCCCCCCTATGGCAGGCACCGGGGAGCTGTTTTTT

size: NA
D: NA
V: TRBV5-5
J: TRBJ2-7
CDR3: CASSLGPGYEQYF
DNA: TGTGCCAGCAGCTTGGGGCCTGGTTACGAGCAGTACTTC

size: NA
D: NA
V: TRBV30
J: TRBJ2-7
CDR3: CAWGPQDYEQYF
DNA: TGTGCCTGGGGACCCCAAGATTACGAGCAGTACTTC

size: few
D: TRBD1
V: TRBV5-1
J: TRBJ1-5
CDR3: CASRAGGGQSNQPQHF
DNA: TGCGCCAGCCGGGCAGGGGGCGGTCAGAGCAATCAGCCCCAGCATTTT

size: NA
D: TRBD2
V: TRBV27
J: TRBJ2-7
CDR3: CASSLFGRSREQYF
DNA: TGTGCCAGCAGTTTATTCGGGAGGTCTCGCGAGCAGTACTTC

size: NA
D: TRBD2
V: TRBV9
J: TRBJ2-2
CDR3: CASSVTPGTSGRGLTGELFF
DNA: TGTGCCAGCAGCGTTACTCCCGGGACTAGCGGGAGGGGCCTCACCGGGGAGCTGTTTTTT

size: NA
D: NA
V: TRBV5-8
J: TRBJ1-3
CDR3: CASSGGLPGNTIYF
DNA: TGTGCCAGCAGCGGGGGACTCCCCGGAAACACCATATATTTT

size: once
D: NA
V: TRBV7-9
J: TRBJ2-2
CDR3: CASSRGRGPVLGKLFF
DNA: TGTGCCAGCAGCCGGGGCCGGGGCCCGGTCCTCGGGAAGCTGTTTTTT

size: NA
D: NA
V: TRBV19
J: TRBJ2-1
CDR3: CASTLGTGYNEQFF
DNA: TGTGCCAGTACCCTAGGTACTGGTTACAATGAGCAGTTCTTC

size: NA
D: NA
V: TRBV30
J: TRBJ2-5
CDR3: CAWSREFQETQYF
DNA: TGTGCCTGGAGTAGGGAGTTTCAAGAGACCCAGTACTTC

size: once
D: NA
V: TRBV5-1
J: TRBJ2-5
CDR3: CASILEETQYF
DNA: TGCGCCAGCATCTTAGAAGAGACCCAGTACTTC

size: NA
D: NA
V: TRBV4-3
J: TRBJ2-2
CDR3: CASSQDSRGRLIPANTGELFF
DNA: TGCGCCAGCAGCCAAGATTCTAGGGGCAGGCTCATCCCCGCGAACACCGGGGAGCTGTTTTTT

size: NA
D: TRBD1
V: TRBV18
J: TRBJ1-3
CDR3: CASSPRGQGRFAGNTIYF
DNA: TGTGCCAGCTCACCACGAGGACAGGGGAGGTTTGCTGGAAACACCATATATTTT

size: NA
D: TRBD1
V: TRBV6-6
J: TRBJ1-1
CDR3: CASSYSGQGNTEAFF
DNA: TGTGCCAGCAGTTACTCGGGACAGGGTAACACTGAAGCTTTCTTT

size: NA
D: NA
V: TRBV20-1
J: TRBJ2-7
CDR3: CSASGVREDF
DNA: TGCAGTGCAAGTGGGGTCAGGGAAGACTTC

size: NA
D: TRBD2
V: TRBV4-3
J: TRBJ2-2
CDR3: CASSQAGTSGGAGELFF
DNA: TGCGCCAGCAGCCAGGCCGGGACTAGCGGGGGGGCCGGGGAGCTGTTTTTT

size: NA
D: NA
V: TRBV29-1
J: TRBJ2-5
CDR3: CSVVRQQETQYF
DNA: TGCAGCGTTGTAAGGCAGCAAGAGACCCAGTACTTC

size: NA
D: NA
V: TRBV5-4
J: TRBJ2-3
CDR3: CASSRSGGALTDTQYF
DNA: TGTGCCAGCAGCAGGTCAGGGGGGGCTCTCACAGATACGCAGTATTTT

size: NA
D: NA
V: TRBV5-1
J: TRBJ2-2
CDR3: CASSSGATGELFF
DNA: TGCGCCAGCAGCTCAGGAGCAACCGGGGAGCTGTTTTTT

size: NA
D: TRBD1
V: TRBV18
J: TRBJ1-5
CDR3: CASSPRRGQDQPQHF
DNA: TGTGCCAGCTCACCACGCAGGGGGCAGGATCAGCCCCAGCATTTT

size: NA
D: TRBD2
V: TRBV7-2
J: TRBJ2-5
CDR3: CAPRPSSGAGKTQYF
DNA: TGTGCCCCCCGACCCTCTAGCGGGGCCGGGAAGACCCAGTACTTC

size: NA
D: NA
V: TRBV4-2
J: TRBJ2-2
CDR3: CASSPVDAHTRELFF
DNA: TGTGCCAGCAGCCCGGTCGACGCACACACCCGGGAGCTGTTTTTT

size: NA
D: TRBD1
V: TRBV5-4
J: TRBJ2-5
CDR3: CASSSAGGAEETQYF
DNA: TGTGCCAGCAGCTCAGCAGGGGGCGCGGAAGAGACCCAGTACTTC

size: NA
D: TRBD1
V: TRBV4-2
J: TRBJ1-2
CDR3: CASSQTGTGGRLGYTF
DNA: TGTGCCAGCAGCCAAACCGGGACAGGGGGTCGACTTGGCTACACCTTC

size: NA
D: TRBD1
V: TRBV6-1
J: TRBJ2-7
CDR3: CASSEAVWDRGGEQYF
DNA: TGTGCCAGCAGTGAAGCGGTATGGGACAGGGGAGGCGAGCAGTACTTC